The TCR beta chain described here comes from a study of shared clonotypes between healthy human individuals. It was CD45RO-negative cells, positively selected for CCR7, that made up naive CD8 cells, with terminally differentiated effector memory CD45RA+ cells excluded. TCRdb's table, derived via immunoSEQ multiplex PCR, lists solely in-frame clones and lacks some. The repertoire holds some 2,100,000 clones, with approximately 94% as singletons. Germline V gene lookup returns CDR1 SGHNT and CDR2 YYREEE (reference sequence). The germline V and J ends were trimmed by 3 bases and 5 bases, with 12 bases remaining between them. The CDR3 loop spans 13 amino acids.

Sequencing was performed on naive CD8+ T cells from PBMCs. This TCR was recovered from a man aged 18 to 35 in good health. Some clones in this sample may be carry-over from other donors' samples. The chain links TRBV5-4 to TRBJ2-7; D possibly corresponds to TRBD2 (5 bases). CDR3 amino acids: CASSSSLEDEQYF. For the CDR3, the DNA is TGTGCCAGCAGCTCTAGCTTAGAGGACGAGCAGTACTTC.